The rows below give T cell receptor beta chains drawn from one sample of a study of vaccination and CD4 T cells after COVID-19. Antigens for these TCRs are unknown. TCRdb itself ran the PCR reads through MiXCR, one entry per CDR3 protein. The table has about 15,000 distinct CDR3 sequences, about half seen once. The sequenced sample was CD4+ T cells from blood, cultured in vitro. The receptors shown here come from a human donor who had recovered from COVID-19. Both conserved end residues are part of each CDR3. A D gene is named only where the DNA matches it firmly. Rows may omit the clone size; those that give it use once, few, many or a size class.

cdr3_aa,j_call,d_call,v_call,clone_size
CASSLSGQGYGYTF,TRBJ1-2,TRBD1,TRBV27,few
CASSSTSAGSTPYEQYF,TRBJ2-7,-,TRBV11-3,few
CSARLSGKWETQYF,TRBJ2-5,-,TRBV20-1,few
CASSEASGRDGGFKNIQYF,TRBJ2-4,-,TRBV2,-
CSARDPGTGMNEQYF,TRBJ2-7,TRBD1,TRBV20-1,-
CSAGGQVETQYF,TRBJ2-5,-,TRBV20-1,few
CASSAFFPGYNEQFF,TRBJ2-1,-,TRBV27,-
CASRDSNQPQHF,TRBJ1-5,-,TRBV10-2,-
CASSLVSPTGYTF,TRBJ1-2,-,TRBV11-2,-
CASSLAPRDPSLGAQYF,TRBJ2-5,-,TRBV7-8,-
CASSRGGTYNEQFF,TRBJ2-1,TRBD2,TRBV7-9,-
CASSYKGFYEQYF,TRBJ2-7,-,TRBV5-4,-
CASGARGHFEQYF,TRBJ2-7,-,TRBV12-5,-
CASSSPRGGSNSPLHF,TRBJ1-6,-,TRBV5-5,-
CASSPRQYPNEKLFF,TRBJ1-4,-,TRBV7-2,-
CATEVRTGGDEQYF,TRBJ2-7,TRBD1,TRBV10-3,few
CATSSRTGSTGELFF,TRBJ2-2,TRBD1,TRBV15,few